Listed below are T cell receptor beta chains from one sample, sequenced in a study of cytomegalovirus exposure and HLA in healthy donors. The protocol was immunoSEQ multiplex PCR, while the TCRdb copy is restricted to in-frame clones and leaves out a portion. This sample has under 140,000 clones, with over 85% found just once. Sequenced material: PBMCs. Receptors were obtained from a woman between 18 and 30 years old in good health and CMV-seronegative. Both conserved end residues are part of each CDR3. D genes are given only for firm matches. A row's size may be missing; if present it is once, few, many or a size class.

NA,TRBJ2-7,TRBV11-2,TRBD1,CASSGGQGAYEQYF,TGTGCCAGCAGCGGGGGACAGGGGGCGTACGAGCAGTACTTC
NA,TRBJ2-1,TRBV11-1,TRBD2,CASSPIRPGRYDNEQFF,TGTGCCAGCAGCCCCATCAGGCCCGGGAGGTACGACAATGAGCAGTTCTTC
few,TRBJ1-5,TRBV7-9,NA,CASSLGRNQPQHF,TGTGCCAGCAGCCTAGGGAGGAATCAGCCCCAGCATTTT
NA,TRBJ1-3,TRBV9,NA,CASSNTETGNTIYF,TGTGCCAGCAGCAACACCGAAACTGGAAACACCATATATTTT
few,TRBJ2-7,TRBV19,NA,CASSPLGLGGPGEQYF,TGTGCCAGTAGTCCCCTGGGTTTGGGGGGGCCGGGCGAGCAGTACTTC
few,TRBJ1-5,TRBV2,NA,CASTRGGGNQPQHF,TGTGCCAGCACCCGGGGAGGGGGCAATCAGCCCCAGCATTTT
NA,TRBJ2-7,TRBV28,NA,CASLPLAPSSYEQYF,TGTGCCAGCCTTCCTCTAGCTCCGAGCTCCTACGAGCAGTACTTC
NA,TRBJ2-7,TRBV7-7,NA,CASSPGVGSYEQYF,TGTGCTAGCAGCCCAGGGGTAGGCTCCTACGAGCAGTACTTC
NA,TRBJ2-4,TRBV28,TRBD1,CASRLGTVFTKNIQYF,TGTGCCAGCAGACTCGGGACAGTATTTACCAAAAACATTCAGTACTTC
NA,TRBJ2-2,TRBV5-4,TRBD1,CASTGTGVHTGELFF,TGTGCCAGCACGGGGACAGGGGTTCACACCGGGGAGCTGTTTTTT
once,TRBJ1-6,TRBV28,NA,CASNSGTPNSPLHF,TGTGCCAGCAACTCCGGGACACCTAATTCACCCCTCCACTTT
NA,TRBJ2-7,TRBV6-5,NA,CASSLGQPYEQYF,TGTGCCAGCAGTTTAGGACAGCCCTACGAGCAGTACTTC
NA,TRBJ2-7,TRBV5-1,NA,CASSLGPHEQYF,TGCGCCAGCAGCCTAGGCCCGCACGAGCAGTACTTC
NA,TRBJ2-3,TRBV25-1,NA,CASSDGRGSSGDTQYF,TGTGCCAGCAGTGACGGCAGGGGTAGTTCGGGAGATACGCAGTATTTT
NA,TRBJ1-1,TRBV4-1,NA,CASRSRGLPTNEAFF,TGCGCCAGCAGGTCGAGGGGGTTGCCCACTAATGAAGCTTTCTTT